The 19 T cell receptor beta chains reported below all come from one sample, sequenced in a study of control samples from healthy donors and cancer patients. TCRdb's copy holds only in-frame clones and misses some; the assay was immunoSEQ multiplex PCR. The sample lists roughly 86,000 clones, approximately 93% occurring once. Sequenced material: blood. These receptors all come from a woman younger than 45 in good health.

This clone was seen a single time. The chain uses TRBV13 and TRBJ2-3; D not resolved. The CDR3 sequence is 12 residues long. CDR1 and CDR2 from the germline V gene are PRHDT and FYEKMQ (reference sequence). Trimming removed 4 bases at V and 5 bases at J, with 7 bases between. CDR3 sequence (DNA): TGTGCCAGCAGCTCAGAAGAAGATACGCAGTATTTT. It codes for CASSSEEDTQYF.

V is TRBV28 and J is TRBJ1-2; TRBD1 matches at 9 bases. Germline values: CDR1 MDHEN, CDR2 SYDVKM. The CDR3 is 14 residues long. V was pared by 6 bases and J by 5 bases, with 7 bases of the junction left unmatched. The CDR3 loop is CASRFTGGLYGYTF. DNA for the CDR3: TGTGCCAGCAGATTCACAGGGGGCTTGTATGGCTACACCTTC.

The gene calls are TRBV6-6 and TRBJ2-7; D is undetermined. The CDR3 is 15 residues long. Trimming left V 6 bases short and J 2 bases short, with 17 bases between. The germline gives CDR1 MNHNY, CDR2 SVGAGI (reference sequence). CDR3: CASRTSAVGAYEQYF. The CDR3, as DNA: TGTGCCAGCAGGACCAGTGCGGTAGGAGCCTACGAGCAGTACTTC.

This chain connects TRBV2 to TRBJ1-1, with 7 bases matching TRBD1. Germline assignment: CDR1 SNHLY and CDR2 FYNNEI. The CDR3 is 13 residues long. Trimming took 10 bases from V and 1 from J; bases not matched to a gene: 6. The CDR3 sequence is CAITTGRNTEAFF. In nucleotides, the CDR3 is TGTGCCATTACGACAGGGCGGAACACTGAAGCTTTCTTT.

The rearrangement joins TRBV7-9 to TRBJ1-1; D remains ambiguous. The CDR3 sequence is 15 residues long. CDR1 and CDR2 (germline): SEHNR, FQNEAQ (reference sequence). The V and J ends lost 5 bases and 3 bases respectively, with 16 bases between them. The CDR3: CASSPRVSLHTEAFF. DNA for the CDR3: TGTGCCAGCAGCCCCCGGGTAAGCCTGCACACTGAAGCTTTCTTT.

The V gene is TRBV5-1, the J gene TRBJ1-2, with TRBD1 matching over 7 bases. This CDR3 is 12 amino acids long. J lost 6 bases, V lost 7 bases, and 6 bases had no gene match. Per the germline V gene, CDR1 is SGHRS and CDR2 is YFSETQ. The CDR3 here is CASGTGDNGYTF. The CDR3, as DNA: TGCGCCAGCGGAACAGGGGATAATGGCTACACCTTC.

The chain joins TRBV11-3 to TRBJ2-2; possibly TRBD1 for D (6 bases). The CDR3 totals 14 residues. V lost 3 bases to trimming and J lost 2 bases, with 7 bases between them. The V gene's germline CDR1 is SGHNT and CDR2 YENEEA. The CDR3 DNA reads TGTGCCAGCAGCTTGGACAGAAACACCGGGGAGCTGTTTTTT. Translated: CASSLDRNTGELFF.

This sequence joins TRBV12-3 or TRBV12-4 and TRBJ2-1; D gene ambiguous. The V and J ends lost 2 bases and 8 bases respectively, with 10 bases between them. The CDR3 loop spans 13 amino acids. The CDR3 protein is CASSLYAEHEQFF. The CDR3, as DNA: TGTGCCAGCAGTTTATACGCGGAGCATGAGCAGTTCTTC.

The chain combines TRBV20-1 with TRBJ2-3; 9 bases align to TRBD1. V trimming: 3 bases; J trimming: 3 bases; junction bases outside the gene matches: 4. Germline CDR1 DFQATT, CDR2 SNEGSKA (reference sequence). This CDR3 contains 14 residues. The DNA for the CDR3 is TGCAGTGCTAGTCACAGGGGGCGGACAGATACGCAGTATTTT. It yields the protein CSASHRGRTDTQYF.

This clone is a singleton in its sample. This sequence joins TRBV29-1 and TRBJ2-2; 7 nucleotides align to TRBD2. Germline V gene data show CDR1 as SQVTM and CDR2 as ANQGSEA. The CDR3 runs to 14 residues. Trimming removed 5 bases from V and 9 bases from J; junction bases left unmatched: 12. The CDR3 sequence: CSVKLGLEGRELFF. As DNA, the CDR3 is TGCAGCGTTAAACTCGGACTAGAGGGCCGGGAGCTGTTTTTT.

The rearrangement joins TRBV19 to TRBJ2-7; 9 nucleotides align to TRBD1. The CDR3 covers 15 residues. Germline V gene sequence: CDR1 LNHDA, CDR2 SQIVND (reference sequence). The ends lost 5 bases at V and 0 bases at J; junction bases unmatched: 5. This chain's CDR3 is CASSPGTGSSYEQYF. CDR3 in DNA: TGTGCCAGTAGTCCCGGGACAGGGAGCTCCTACGAGCAGTACTTC.

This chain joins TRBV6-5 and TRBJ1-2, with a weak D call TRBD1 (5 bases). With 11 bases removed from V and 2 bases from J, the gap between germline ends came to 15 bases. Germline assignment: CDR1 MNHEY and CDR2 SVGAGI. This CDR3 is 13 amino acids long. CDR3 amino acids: CALTTGRNYGYTF. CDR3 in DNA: TGTGCCCTTACAACGGGGCGGAACTATGGCTACACCTTC.

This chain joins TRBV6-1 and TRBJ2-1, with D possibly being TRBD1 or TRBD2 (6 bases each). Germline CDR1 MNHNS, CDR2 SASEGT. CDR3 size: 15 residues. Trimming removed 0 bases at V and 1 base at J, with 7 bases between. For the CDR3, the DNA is TGTGCCAGCAGTGAAGCAGGGGGGTCCTACAATGAGCAGTTCTTC. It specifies CASSEAGGSYNEQFF.

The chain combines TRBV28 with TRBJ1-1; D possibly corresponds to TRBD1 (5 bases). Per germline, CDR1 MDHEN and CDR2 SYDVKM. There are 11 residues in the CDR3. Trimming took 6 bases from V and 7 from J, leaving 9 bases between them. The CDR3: CASSADSEAFF. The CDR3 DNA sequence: TGTGCCAGCAGCGCTGACAGTGAAGCTTTCTTT.

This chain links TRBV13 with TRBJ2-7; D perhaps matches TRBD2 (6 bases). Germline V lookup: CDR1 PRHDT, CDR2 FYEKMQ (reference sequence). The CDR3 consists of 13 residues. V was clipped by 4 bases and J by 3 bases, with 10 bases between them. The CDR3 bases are TGTGCCAGCAGCTCAGGGACTGACTACGAGCAGTACTTC. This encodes CASSSGTDYEQYF. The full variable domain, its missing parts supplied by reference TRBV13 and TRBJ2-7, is AAGVIQSPRHLIKEKRETATLKCYPIPRHDTVYWYQQGPGQDPQFLISFYEKMQSDKGSIPDRFSAQQFSDYHSELNMSSLELGDSALYFCASSSGTDYEQYFGPGTRLTVT.

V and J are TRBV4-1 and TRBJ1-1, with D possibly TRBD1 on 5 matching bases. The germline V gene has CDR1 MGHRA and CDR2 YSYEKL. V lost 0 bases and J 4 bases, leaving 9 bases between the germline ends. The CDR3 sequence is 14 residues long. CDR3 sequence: CASSQDEGTTEAFF. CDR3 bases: TGCGCCAGCAGCCAAGATGAGGGGACCACTGAAGCTTTCTTT.

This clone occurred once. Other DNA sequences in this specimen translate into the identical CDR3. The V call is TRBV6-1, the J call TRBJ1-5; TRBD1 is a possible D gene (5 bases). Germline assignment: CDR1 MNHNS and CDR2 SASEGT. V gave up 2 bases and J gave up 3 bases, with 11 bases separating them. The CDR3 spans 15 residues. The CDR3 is CASSELGTDNQPQHF. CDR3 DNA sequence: TGTGCCAGCAGTGAACTGGGGACCGACAATCAGCCCCAGCATTTT.

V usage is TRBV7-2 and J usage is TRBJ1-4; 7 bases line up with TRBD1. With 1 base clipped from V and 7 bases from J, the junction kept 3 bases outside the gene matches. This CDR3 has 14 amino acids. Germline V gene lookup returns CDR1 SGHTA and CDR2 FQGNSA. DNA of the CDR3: TGTGCCAGCAGCTTAGACAGGGGTATTGAAAAACTGTTTTTT. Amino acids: CASSLDRGIEKLFF.

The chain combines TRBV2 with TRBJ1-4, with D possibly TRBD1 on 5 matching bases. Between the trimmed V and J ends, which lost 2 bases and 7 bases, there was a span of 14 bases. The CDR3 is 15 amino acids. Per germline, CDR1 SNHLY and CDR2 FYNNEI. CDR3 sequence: CASSESGADGEKLFF. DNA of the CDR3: TGTGCCAGCAGTGAATCCGGGGCGGACGGTGAAAAACTGTTTTTT.